This TCR beta chain is from a study of Ad26.COV2.S vaccination and SARS-CoV-2 variants. Specified treatment: roughly 20 received Ad26.COV2.S at low or high dose, single or two shots; 5 received placebo; per-sample allocation not given. Sampling was done on day 63 after the first vaccine or placebo injection. This table comes from immunoSEQ multiplex PCR, and its TCRdb copy is limited to in-frame clones, with some not included. This table holds approximately 340,000 clones, approximately 81% found once. The length of the CDR3 is 18 residues. The ends lost 8 bases at V and 1 base at J; junction bases unmatched: 11. CDR1 and CDR2 from the germline V gene are SGHAT and FQNNGV.

The sequence came from a person between 18 and 59 years old who received the Ad26.COV2.S COVID-19 vaccine or a placebo. The material sequenced was peripheral blood, taken in a trial of Ad26.COV2.S vaccine versus placebo. The chain carries TRBV11-2 and TRBJ2-3; TRBD2 aligns across 14 bases. Here the CDR3 reads CASLGLAGEDWGTDTQYF. For the CDR3, the DNA is TGTGCCAGCCTGGGACTAGCGGGAGAGGATTGGGGCACAGATACGCAGTATTTT. Complete variable domain (other parts from reference TRBV11-2 and TRBJ2-3): EAGVAQSPRYKIIEKRQSVAFWCNPISGHATLYWYQQILGQGPKLLIQFQNNGVVDDSQLPKDRFSAERLKGVDSTLKIQPAKLEDSAVYLCASLGLAGEDWGTDTQYFGPGTRLTVL.